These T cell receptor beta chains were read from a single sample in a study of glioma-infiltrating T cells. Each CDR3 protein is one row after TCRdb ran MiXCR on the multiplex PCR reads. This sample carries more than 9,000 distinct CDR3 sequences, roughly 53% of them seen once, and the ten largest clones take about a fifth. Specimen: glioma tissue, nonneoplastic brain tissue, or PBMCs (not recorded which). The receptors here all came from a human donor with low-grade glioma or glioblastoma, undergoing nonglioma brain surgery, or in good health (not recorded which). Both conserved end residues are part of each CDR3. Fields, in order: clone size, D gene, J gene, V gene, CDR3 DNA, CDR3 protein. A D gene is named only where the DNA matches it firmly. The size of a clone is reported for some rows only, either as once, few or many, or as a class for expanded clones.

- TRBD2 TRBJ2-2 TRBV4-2 TGTGCCCGTCCCCCACTAGCGGAGAACACCGGGGAGCTGTTTTTT CARPPLAENTGELFF
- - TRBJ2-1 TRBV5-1 TGCTCCAGCAGCCCGACTATCTATGGAAGAAATGAGCAGTTCTTC CSSSPTIYGRNEQFF
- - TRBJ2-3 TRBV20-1 TGCAGTGAGGCCAGAAAAACTAGGAGCACAGATACGCAGTATTTT CSEARKTRSTDTQYF
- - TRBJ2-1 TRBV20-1 TGCAGTGCTAGTGGAGGCGCGGCCGCCTCCTACAATGAGCAGTTCTTC CSASGGAAASYNEQFF
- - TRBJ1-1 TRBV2 TGTGCCATCCTAAATTTTAACACTGAAGCTTTCTTT CAILNFNTEAFF
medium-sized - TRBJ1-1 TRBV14 TGTGCCAGCAGCCAAGATAGATGGTACACTGAAGCTTTCTTT CASSQDRWYTEAFF
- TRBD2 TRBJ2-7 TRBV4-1 TGCGCCAGCAGGCACATAGCGGGGCACCCCTCCGAGCAGTACTTC CASRHIAGHPSEQYF
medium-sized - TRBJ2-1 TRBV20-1 TGCAGTGCTAACTCCTACAATGAGCAGTTCTTC CSANSYNEQFF
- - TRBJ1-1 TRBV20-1 TGCAGTGATAGTCGGGGAGGGGGAAATGAAGCTTTCTTT CSDSRGGGNEAFF
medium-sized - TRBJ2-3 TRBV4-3 TGCGCCAGCAGCCAAGACTCATCTAGCACAGATACGCAGTATTTT CASSQDSSSTDTQYF
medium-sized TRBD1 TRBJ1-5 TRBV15 TGTGCCACCAGCAGCGGACAGGGGGTCAATCAGCCCCAGCATTTT CATSSGQGVNQPQHF
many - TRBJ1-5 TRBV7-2 TGTGCCAGCAGTTTTATTCAGGGAGAGGGTCAGCCCCAGCATTTT CASSFIQGEGQPQHF
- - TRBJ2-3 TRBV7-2 TGTGCCAGCAGCTTAGTTCCGGGGACCAGCACAGATACGAGGTATTTT CASSLVPGTSTDTRYF
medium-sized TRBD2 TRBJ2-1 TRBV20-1 TGCAGTGCTAGAGATAGCGGGAGGGTCTACAATGAGCAGTTCTTC CSARDSGRVYNEQFF
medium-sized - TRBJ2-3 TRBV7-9 TGTGCCAGCAGCCCCCTTAATGCTGGCACAGATACGCAGTATTTT CASSPLNAGTDTQYF
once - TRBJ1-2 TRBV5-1 TGCGCCAGCAGCTTGGAAACAGGAGGGAAGGAGGTCTACACCTTC CASSLETGGKEVYTF
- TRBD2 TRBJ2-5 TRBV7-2 TGTGCCAGCAGATCCGGGACTAGAGGTCAAGAGACCCAGTACTTC CASRSGTRGQETQYF
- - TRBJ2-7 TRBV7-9 TGTGCCAGCAGCCCCGGACCGGGAGCCTCTAACGAGCAGTACTTC CASSPGPGASNEQYF
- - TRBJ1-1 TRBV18 TGTGCCAGCTCTTCTGACCGAGGGGCTGAAGCTTTCTTT CASSSDRGAEAFF
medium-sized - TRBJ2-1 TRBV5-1 TGCGCCAGCAGCTTAGGACAGCAGTACAATGAGCAGTTCTTC CASSLGQQYNEQFF
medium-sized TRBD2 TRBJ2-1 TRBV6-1 TGTGCCAGCAGTACTTATCGGACTAGCCACAATGAGCAGTTCTTC CASSTYRTSHNEQFF
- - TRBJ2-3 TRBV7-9 TGTGCCAGCAGCCCAGAAACAGATACGCAGTGTTTT CASSPETDTQCF
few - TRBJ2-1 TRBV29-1 TGCAGCGTTGGAGGTGGATCTTATTCCTACAATGAGCAGTTCTTC CSVGGGSYSYNEQFF
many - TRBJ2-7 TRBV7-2 TGTGCCAGCAGCTCCCTAGGCGGGTGGGGAGAGCAGTACTTC CASSSLGGWGEQYF
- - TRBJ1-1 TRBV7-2 TGTGCCAGCAGCCAAGCCAGGAGTACGGCTGAAGCCTTCTTT CASSQARSTAEAFF
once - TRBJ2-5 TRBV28 TGTGCCAGCAGGCCTGCCCTTAGGACAAGGGACTGGGAGACCGAGTACTTC CASRPALRTRDWETEYF
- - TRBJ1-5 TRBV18 TGTGCCAGCTCCCAGCGGGACATCTATAGCAATCAGCCCCAGCATTTT CASSQRDIYSNQPQHF
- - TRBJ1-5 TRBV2 TGTGCCAGCGAATTGACAAATAGCAATCAGCCCCAGCATTTT CASELTNSNQPQHF
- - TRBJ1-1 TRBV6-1 TGTGGCTCCGAACAGCGCAGGGTGGCTGAAGATTTCTTT CGSEQRRVAEDFF
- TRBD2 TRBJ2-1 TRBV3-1 TGTGCCAGCAGCCAAAATCCCACCCCGCTAGCGGGAGTAAACAATAAGCGGTTCTTC CASSQNPTPLAGVNNKRFF
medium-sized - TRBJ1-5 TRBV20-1 TGCAGTGCTAGAGATGGGTCAGGGAAGCAGCCCCAGCATTTT CSARDGSGKQPQHF
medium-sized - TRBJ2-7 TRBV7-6 TGTGCCAGCAGCTTAGGAACAGGGCTCTACGAGCAGTACTTC CASSLGTGLYEQYF
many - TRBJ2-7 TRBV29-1 TGCAGCGTTGTGGACAGCTACGAGCAGTACTTC CSVVDSYEQYF
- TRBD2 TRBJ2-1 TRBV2 TGTGCCAGCACTGAAGCGGGAGGGCCTAAGGAGCAGTTCTTC CASTEAGGPKEQFF
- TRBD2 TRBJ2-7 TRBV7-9 TGTGCCAGCATCCGCATGACTAGCGGAGAGCAGTACTTC CASIRMTSGEQYF
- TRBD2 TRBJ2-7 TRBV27 TGTGCCAGTAGCCACCTGGGACTAGCGGGAGGGCTATCCTACGAGAAGTACTTC CASSHLGLAGGLSYEKYF
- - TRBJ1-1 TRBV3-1 TGTGCCAGCAGCCAACAAGGGGAGGGCGCTGAAGCTTTCTTT CASSQQGEGAEAFF
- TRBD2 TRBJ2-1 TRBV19 TGTGCCAGCAGTACACTAGCGGCTAGCTCCTACAATGAGCATTTCTTC CASSTLAASSYNEHFF
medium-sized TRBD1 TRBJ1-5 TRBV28 TGTGCCAGCAGTCGGCAGGGGGTTATCAGCAATCAGCCCCAGCATTTT CASSRQGVISNQPQHF
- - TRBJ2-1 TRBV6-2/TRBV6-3 TGTGCCAGCAGACCACTGGCAGACGTAACCCTAGAGCAGTTCTTC CASRPLADVTLEQFF
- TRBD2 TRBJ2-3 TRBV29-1 TGCAGCGTTGGATCCCTTACTAGCGGAAACACAGATACGCAGTATTTT CSVGSLTSGNTDTQYF
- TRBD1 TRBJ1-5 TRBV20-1 TGCAGTGCTAGAGATATGAGACAGGGAGGGCCCCAGAATTTT CSARDMRQGGPQNF
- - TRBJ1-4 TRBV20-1 TGCAGTGCTAGTCCAAAAAGAAATGAAAAATTTTTTTTT CSASPKRNEKFFF
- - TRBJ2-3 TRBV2 TGTGCCAGCAGCTTAGCAGGGTTCTATAGCACAGATACGCAGTATTTT CASSLAGFYSTDTQYF
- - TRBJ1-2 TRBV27 TGTGCCATCCCCGAAATCTGGGGAGGCGGCTACACCTTC CAIPEIWGGGYTF
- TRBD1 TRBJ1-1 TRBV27 TGTGCCAGCAGTCCGCCACAGGGGAGTACTGAAGCTTTCTTT CASSPPQGSTEAFF
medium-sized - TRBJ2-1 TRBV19 TGTGCCAGTAGTGCCCAAATTAATGAGCAGTTCTTC CASSAQINEQFF
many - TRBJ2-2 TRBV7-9 TGTGCCAGCCCTCCTACAGGGACCAACACCGGGGAGCTGTTTTTT CASPPTGTNTGELFF
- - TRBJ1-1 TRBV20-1 TGCAGTGGTAGATACCCCCGCAGGAAGGGAGGCACTGAAGCTTTCTTT CSGRYPRRKGGTEAFF
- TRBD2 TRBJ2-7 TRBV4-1 TGCGCCGGTAGCCACCTAGCGGGGCACCCCTCCGAGCAGTACTTC CAGSHLAGHPSEQYF
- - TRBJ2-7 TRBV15 TGTGCCGCCAGCCCTACTTCTGGCTCCTACGAGCAGTACTTC CAASPTSGSYEQYF
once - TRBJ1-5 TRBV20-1 TGCAGTGCACCCAGCCGGAGGGGGGAGCCGAATTCCTTTAGCAATCAGCACCAGCATTTT CSAPSRRGEPNSFSNQHQHF
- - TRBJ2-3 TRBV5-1 TGCGCCAGCAGCTTTGACATGGCCACAGATACGCAGTATTTT CASSFDMATDTQYF
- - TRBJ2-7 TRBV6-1 TGTGCCAGCAGTCCAACTACTAGCAGGTCTTCCCCGAGCTCCTACGAGAAGTACTTC CASSPTTSRSSPSSYEKYF